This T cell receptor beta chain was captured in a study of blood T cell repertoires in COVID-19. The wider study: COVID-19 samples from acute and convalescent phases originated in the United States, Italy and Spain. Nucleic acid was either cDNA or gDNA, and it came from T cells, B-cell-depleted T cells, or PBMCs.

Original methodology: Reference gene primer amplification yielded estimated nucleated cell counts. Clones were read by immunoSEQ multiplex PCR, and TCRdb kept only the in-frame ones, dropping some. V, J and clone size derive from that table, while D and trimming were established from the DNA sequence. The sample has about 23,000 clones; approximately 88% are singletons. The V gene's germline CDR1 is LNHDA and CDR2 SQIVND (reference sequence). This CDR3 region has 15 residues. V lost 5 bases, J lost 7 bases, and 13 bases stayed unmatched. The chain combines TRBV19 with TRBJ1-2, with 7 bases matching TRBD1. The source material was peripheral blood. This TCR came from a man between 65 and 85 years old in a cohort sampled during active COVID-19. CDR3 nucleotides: TGTGCCAGTAGTGCCCACGACAGGGTTGAAGGTGGCTACACCTTC. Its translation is CASSAHDRVEGGYTF. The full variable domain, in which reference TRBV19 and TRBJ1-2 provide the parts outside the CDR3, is DGGITQSPKYLFRKEGQNVTLSCEQNLNHDAMYWYRQDPGQGLRLIYYSQIVNDFQKGDIAEGYSVSREKKESFPLTVTSAQKNPTAFYLCASSAHDRVEGGYTFGSGTRLTVV.